This T cell receptor beta chain appears in the sequencing data of a study of blood T cell repertoires in COVID-19. The overall study: Spain, Italy and the United States supplied samples that represented acute and convalescent COVID-19. Sources were T cells, B-cell-depleted T cells, or PBMCs; the material itself was cDNA or gDNA.

Original methodology: Reference gene primer amplification in the assay estimated nucleated cell counts. Here immunoSEQ multiplex PCR was the method, and the copy in TCRdb shows in-frame clones only, minus some. V, J and clone size are taken as reported in that table, and D and trimming were inferred from the DNA itself. The sample shows about 200,000 clones, just under 80% of them seen only once. Between the trimmed V and J ends, which lost 5 bases and 4 bases, there was a span of 15 bases. Germline CDR1 reads MNHEY; CDR2 reads SMNVEV (reference sequence). The length of the CDR3 is 15 residues. This chain connects TRBV27 to TRBJ2-4, with D possibly TRBD2 on 6 matching bases. The sample was peripheral blood. This sequence was found in a woman of 80 years or more with active or convalescent COVID-19. The CDR3 is CASSLLRDLKNIQYF. CDR3 nucleotides: TGTGCCAGCAGTCTCCTCCGGGACTTGAAAAACATTCAGTACTTC.